The 17 T cell receptor beta chains presented below share a single source sample, sequenced in a study of human T cells and chemical hapten exposure. Time point defined: patch test 1, 2 weeks after DPC sensitization. The treatment: therapeutic diphenylcyclopropenone sensitization with weekly scalp DPC. TCRdb re-analysed the RACE reads in MiXCR, keeping a single row per CDR3 protein. The sample includes some 77,000 distinct CDR3 sequences, approximately 10% of them seen just once. The sequences come from whole blood, collected in connection with sensitization to the hapten diphenylcyclopropenone (DPC). All receptors derive from a woman aged 45-65 years with alopecia areata. Some clones in this sample may be carry-over from other donors' samples.

There are a few counts of this clonotype. The rearrangement uses TRBV6-5 and TRBJ2-3, with TRBD2 matching over 8 bases. The length of the CDR3 is 21 residues. The germline V gene encodes CDR1 MNHEY and CDR2 SVGAGI. V gave up 6 bases and J gave up 6 bases; unmatched junction bases: 29. Here the CDR3 reads CASSPYRLRGRPSFVVDTQYF. CDR3 nucleotide sequence: TGTGCCAGCAGCCCTTATAGGTTGCGCGGGAGGCCCTCGTTTGTGGTGGATACGCAGTATTTT.

J is TRBJ2-7 and V is TRBV10-2; D perhaps matches TRBD2 (5 bases). The germline gives CDR1 WSHSY, CDR2 SAAADI. Trimming cost V 3 bases and J 4 bases, with 13 bases left between them. The CDR3 has 14 residues. CDR3 residues: CASSDRGLAYEQYF. The CDR3 DNA is TGCGCCAGCAGTGATCGTGGGCTAGCATACGAGCAGTACTTC.

The rearrangement uses TRBV4-1 and TRBJ2-5; tentative D call: TRBD2 (6 bases). The CDR3 has 15 amino acids. CDR1 is MGHRA and CDR2 is YSYEKL in the germline V gene. V lost 4 bases and J 4 bases, leaving 16 bases between the germline ends. CDR3 residues: CASSPRARGTETQYF. The CDR3 DNA reads as TGCGCCAGCAGCCCTCGAGCCCGGGGGACAGAGACCCAGTACTTC.

The rearrangement links TRBV3-1 to TRBJ2-5; D possibly corresponds to TRBD1 (5 bases). The V end was cut by 5 bases, the J end by 5 bases, with 12 bases between. From germline, CDR1 is LGHDT and CDR2 YNNKEL (reference sequence). This CDR3 has 13 amino acids. This CDR3 is CASSSSPGETQYF. CDR3 in DNA: TGTGCCAGCAGCTCTTCGCCAGGGGAGACCCAGTACTTC.

This clonotype has more than one count but fewer than ten. V gene TRBV6-6 combines with J gene TRBJ2-5, with a tentative D call TRBD2 (6 bases). The V gene lost 6 bases and the J gene lost 7 bases, with 9 bases spanning the gap. The CDR3 has 11 amino acids. Looked up from germline, CDR1 is MNHNY and CDR2 is SVGAGI (reference sequence). The CDR3 sequence: CASSTGGTQYF. CDR3 sequence (DNA): TGTGCCAGCAGCACCGGGGGGACCCAGTACTTC.

At least ten counts were recorded for this clonotype. The chain has TRBV6-2 or TRBV6-3 and TRBJ2-1, with 14 positions matching TRBD2. V lost 1 base and J lost 6; bases outside the gene matches: 11. The germline CDR1 and CDR2 sequences are MNHEY and SVGEGT. This CDR3 has 19 residues. The CDR3 DNA reads TGTGCCAGCAGTTACTTAGGGGGGACTAGCGGGAGTAATCCCAATGAGCAGTTCTTC. Protein sequence: CASSYLGGTSGSNPNEQFF.

The chain is built from TRBV12-3 or TRBV12-4 and TRBJ2-7; the D gene could be TRBD1 or TRBD2 (5 bases each). V was clipped by 2 bases and J by 5 bases, with 16 bases between them. The CDR3 contains 15 residues. Written as DNA, the CDR3 is TGTGCCAGCAGTTTATTTGGGACGGGCAGGAACGAGCAGTACTTC. This translates into CASSLFGTGRNEQYF.

Ten or more counts support this clonotype. CDR3 residues: CASSLGTEAFF. CDR3 in DNA: TGTGCCAGCAGCTTGGGCACTGAAGCTTTCTTT. The V gene is TRBV11-2, the J gene TRBJ1-1; D remains unclear. CDR3 length: 11 amino acids. In germline, CDR1 is SGHAT, CDR2 FQNNGV. V was trimmed by 3 bases and J by 4 bases, leaving 3 bases between them.

This clonotype showed up just a few times. This sequence joins TRBV7-3 and TRBJ2-3; no reliable D call. V was cut by 4 bases and J by 3 bases, with 8 bases left in between. The V gene's germline CDR1 is SGHTA and CDR2 FQGTGA. The CDR3 length is 13 residues. The CDR3: CASSSSRTDTQYF. The CDR3 bases are TGTGCCAGCAGCTCCTCGAGGACAGATACGCAGTATTTT.

This clonotype showed up many times. The chain carries TRBV20-1 and TRBJ2-1, with TRBD2 identical over 7 bases. CDR3 length: 14 amino acids. Germline V CDR1 and CDR2: DFQATT, SNEGSKA (reference sequence). Trimming cost V 5 bases and J 7 bases; bases outside gene matches: 11. CDR3 in DNA: TGCAGTGCTCTCTTTGCTGTGGGGGGGAATGAGCAGTTCTTC. It specifies CSALFAVGGNEQFF.

This rearrangement joins TRBV27 to TRBJ1-5; TRBD1 might be the D (6 bases). This CDR3 spans 15 amino acids. The ends were cut back, 3 bases at V and 2 bases at J, with 11 bases in the middle. Germline-derived CDR1 and CDR2 are MNHEY and SMNVEV (reference sequence). In DNA, the CDR3 is TGTGCCAGCAGTTTGAGGGCAGGGGGCAATCAGCCCCAGCATTTT. As protein: CASSLRAGGNQPQHF.

The chain uses TRBV2 and TRBJ2-3, with D perhaps being TRBD1 or TRBD2 (5 bases each). The CDR3 is made up of 16 amino acids. V lost 4 bases and J lost 4, with 18 bases in between. Germline CDR1 is SNHLY and CDR2 is FYNNEI. CDR3 sequence reads: CASSARDPNFPDTQYF. In DNA, the CDR3 is TGTGCCAGCAGTGCCCGGGACCCAAACTTTCCAGATACGCAGTATTTT.

Only a few counts were recorded for this clonotype. The V call is TRBV29-1, the J call TRBJ1-3; D gene unclear. The CDR3 runs 11 residues. The V and J ends lost 2 bases and 4 bases respectively, with 3 bases between them. Germline CDR1 and CDR2: SQVTM and ANQGSEA. The CDR3 protein is CSVEHGNTIYF. DNA of the CDR3: TGCAGCGTTGAACACGGAAACACCATATATTTT.

This clonotype occurred many times. The chain employs TRBV6-1 and TRBJ2-1; 8 bases are a match to TRBD1. The V segment lost 6 bases and the J segment 8 bases; nucleotides outside the gene matches: 6. The CDR3 spans 13 residues. Per the germline V gene, CDR1 is MNHNS and CDR2 is SASEGT. This chain's CDR3 is CASRRQGPDEQFF. The CDR3 nucleotides read TGTGCCAGCAGAAGACAGGGGCCCGATGAGCAGTTCTTC.

Only a few counts were recorded for this clonotype. The chain employs TRBV3-1 and TRBJ1-3; D perhaps matches TRBD1 (6 bases). The CDR3 runs 15 residues. Trimming cost V 4 bases and J 0 bases, with 10 bases left between them. Germline V gene lookup returns CDR1 LGHDT and CDR2 YNNKEL (reference sequence). The CDR3 loop reads CASSPRTVSGNTIYF. The CDR3 nucleotides are TGTGCCAGCAGCCCGAGGACAGTCTCTGGAAACACCATATATTTT.

The sample holds many counts of this clonotype. This chain uses TRBV7-2 with TRBJ1-4; perhaps TRBD1 as D (6 bases). The CDR3 covers 16 residues. CDR1 and CDR2 (germline): SGHTA, FQGNSA. Trimming took 5 bases from V and 8 from J, leaving 21 bases between them. Here the CDR3 reads CASSPGRGAKKEKLFF. For the CDR3, the DNA is TGTGCCAGCAGCCCCGGACGGGGGGCAAAGAAAGAAAAACTGTTTTTT. The full variable domain, with the rest looked up from reference TRBV7-2 and TRBJ1-4, is GAGVSQSPSNKVTEKGKDVELRCDPISGHTALYWYRQSLGQGLEFLIYFQGNSAPDKSGLPSDRFSAERTGGSVSTLTIQRTQQEDSAVYLCASSPGRGAKKEKLFFGSGTQLSVL.

The V call is TRBV6-2 or TRBV6-3, the J call TRBJ2-3; the D gene is possibly TRBD2 (5 bases). The CDR3 has 13 amino acids. Germline V gene data show CDR1 as MNHEY and CDR2 as SVGEGT. V was cut by 0 bases and J by 6 bases, with 7 bases left in between. CDR3 nucleotide sequence: TGTGCCAGCAGTTACTCCGGAGGCGATACGCAGTATTTT. This translates into CASSYSGGDTQYF.